Listed below are T cell receptor beta chains from one sample, sequenced in a study of T cell repertoires in cytomegalovirus infection. These TCRs are of unknown antigen specificity. MiXCR, run by TCRdb on the reads, gives a single entry per CDR3 protein. This table holds some 900,000 distinct CDR3 sequences, around a third found once. The starting material was cultured CD8+ T cells from PBMCs, obtained from culture after CMV antigen stimulation. These receptors were taken from a human donor in good health (CMV status not recorded). Some clones in this sample may be carry-over from other donors' samples. The CDR3 runs from the conserved cysteine through the conserved F or W. The D gene is left open where the match is weak. Rows may omit the clone size; those that give it use once, few, many or a size class.

>-|TRBJ2-3|-|TRBV4-2
CASSQEYASFTDTQYF
TGTGCCAGCAGCCAAGAGTATGCTAGCTTCACAGATACGCAGTATTTT
>-|TRBJ2-1|TRBD2|TRBV6-2/TRBV6-3
CASRPSSGGDYNEQFF
TGTGCCAGCAGACCCTCTAGCGGGGGCGACTACAATGAGCAGTTCTTC
>-|TRBJ1-5|-|TRBV20-1
CSARKSNQPQHF
TGCAGTGCTAGGAAGAGCAATCAGCCCCAGCATTTT
>few|TRBJ2-5|TRBD2|TRBV24-1
CATSAGGAKTQYF
TGTGCCACCAGTGCCGGGGGGGCAAAGACCCAGTACTTC
>-|TRBJ2-7|TRBD2|TRBV20-1
CSALPTLAGVPYEQYF
TGCAGTGCCTTACCGACTTTAGCGGGGGTTCCCTACGAGCAGTACTTC
>few|TRBJ2-6|-|TRBV27
CASSFYSSGANVLTF
TGTGCCAGCAGTTTTTACAGCTCTGGGGCCAACGTCCTGACTTTC
>-|TRBJ2-3|-|TRBV6-5
CASSYLYSHTDTQYF
TGTGCCAGCAGTTACTTGTACAGCCACACAGATACGCAGTATTTT
>many|TRBJ2-2|-|TRBV7-9
CASSFAESPGELFF
TGTGCCAGCAGCTTCGCAGAGTCTCCCGGGGAGCTGTTTTTT
>-|TRBJ2-1|-|TRBV12-3/TRBV12-4
CASSPLRNEQFF
TGTGCCAGCAGCCCATTGCGAAATGAGCAGTTCTTC
>few|TRBJ2-2|-|TRBV7-6
CASSYPQGGTGELFF
TGTGCCAGCAGCTACCCGCAGGGAGGTACCGGGGAGCTGTTTTTT
>many|TRBJ2-5|-|TRBV11-2
CASSLGAHSRETQYF
TGTGCCAGCAGCCTCGGGGCCCACTCGCGGGAGACCCAGTACTTC
>-|TRBJ1-1|-|TRBV4-1
CASSPVRGPEQVAFF
TGCGCCAGCAGCCCTGTTAGGGGACCGGAACAGGTAGCTTTCTTT
>-|TRBJ1-2|-|TRBV20-1
CSARDGQNINYGYTF
TGCAGTGCTAGAGATGGACAGAACATAAACTATGGCTACACCTTC
>-|TRBJ2-3|-|TRBV2
CASSVPAGITDTQYF
TGTGCCAGCAGTGTCCCCGCGGGAATCACAGATACGCAGTATTTT
>-|TRBJ2-3|TRBD1|TRBV9
CASTQGQGVPSTDTQYF
TGTGCCAGCACCCAAGGACAGGGGGTCCCTAGCACAGATACGCAGTATTTT
>-|TRBJ2-3|TRBD2|TRBV7-6
CASSRPGLAGAFTDTQYF
TGTGCCAGCAGCCGGCCGGGACTAGCGGGAGCCTTCACAGATACGCAGTATTTT
>-|TRBJ2-3|TRBD2|TRBV4-3
CASSQGTSGVDTQYF
TGCGCCAGCAGCCAAGGGACTAGCGGGGTAGATACGCAGTATTTT
>-|TRBJ1-1|-|TRBV7-2
CASSSRKRGPEAFF
TGTGCCAGCAGCTCCCGAAAGAGAGGCCCTGAAGCTTTCTTT
>many|TRBJ2-1|-|TRBV12-3/TRBV12-4
CASSPGTSHNEQFF
TGTGCCAGCAGTCCCGGGACATCGCACAATGAGCAGTTCTTC
>few|TRBJ2-3|-|TRBV7-2
CASSATGLFTDTQYF
TGTGCCAGCAGCGCTACAGGGTTATTCACAGATACGCAGTATTTT
>many|TRBJ2-3|TRBD2|TRBV7-2
CASSLGTSGFTDTQYF
TGTGCCAGCAGCTTAGGGACTAGCGGGTTCACAGATACGCAGTATTTT
>-|TRBJ1-1|-|TRBV18
CASSLTVHVQGNGEDTEAFF
TGTGCCAGCTCACTGACGGTCCATGTGCAGGGGAATGGAGAGGACACTGAAGCTTTCTTT
>few|TRBJ1-4|TRBD1|TRBV4-2
CASSHRQGGTNEKLFF
TGTGCCAGCAGCCACCGACAGGGGGGGACTAATGAAAAACTGTTTTTT
>many|TRBJ2-7|-|TRBV7-6
CASSSTGPIRSNEQYF
TGTGCCAGCAGCTCGACAGGTCCCATTCGATCCAACGAGCAGTACTTC
>-|TRBJ2-1|-|TRBV4-1
CASSQDRTYINNEQFF
TGCGCCAGCAGCCAAGACCGGACTTATATCAACAATGAGCAGTTCTTC
>-|TRBJ2-7|-|TRBV7-7
CASSLAESDFYEQYF
TGTGCTAGCAGCTTAGCGGAGTCAGATTTCTACGAGCAGTACTTC
>many|TRBJ2-7|-|TRBV7-6
CASSKPGQTYEQYF
TGTGCCAGCAGCAAACCCGGACAGACCTACGAGCAGTACTTC
>-|TRBJ1-2|TRBD1|TRBV5-6
CASSSDITGTGGGYGYTF
TGTGCCAGCAGTTCCGATATAACCGGGACAGGGGGCGGCTATGGCTACACCTTC